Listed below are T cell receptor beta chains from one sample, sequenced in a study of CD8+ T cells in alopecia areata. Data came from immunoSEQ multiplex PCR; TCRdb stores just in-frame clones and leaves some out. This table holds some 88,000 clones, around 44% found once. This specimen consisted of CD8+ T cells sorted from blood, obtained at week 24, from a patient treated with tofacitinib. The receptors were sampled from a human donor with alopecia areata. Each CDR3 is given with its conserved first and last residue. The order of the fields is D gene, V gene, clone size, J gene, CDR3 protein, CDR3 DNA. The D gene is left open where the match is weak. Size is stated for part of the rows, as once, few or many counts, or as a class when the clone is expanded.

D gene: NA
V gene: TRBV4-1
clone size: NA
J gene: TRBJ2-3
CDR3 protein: CASSLKTEYSTDTQYF
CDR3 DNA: TGCGCCAGCAGCCTAAAGACGGAATATAGCACAGATACGCAGTATTTT

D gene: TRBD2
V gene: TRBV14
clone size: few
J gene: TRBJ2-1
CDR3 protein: CASSLAGHSYNEQFF
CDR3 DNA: TGTGCCAGCAGCCTAGCGGGCCACTCCTACAATGAGCAGTTCTTC

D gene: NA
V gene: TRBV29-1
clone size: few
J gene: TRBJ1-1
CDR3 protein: CSVVTGWDTEAFF
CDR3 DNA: TGCAGCGTTGTAACAGGCTGGGACACTGAAGCTTTCTTT

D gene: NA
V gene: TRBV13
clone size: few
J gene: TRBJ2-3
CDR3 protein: CASSLGRLTDTQYF
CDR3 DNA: TGTGCCAGCAGCTTAGGTCGACTTACAGATACGCAGTATTTT

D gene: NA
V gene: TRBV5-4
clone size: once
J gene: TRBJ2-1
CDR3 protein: CASSLVAGVGNEQFF
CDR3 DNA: TGTGCCAGCAGCTTGGTGGCAGGGGTTGGGAATGAGCAGTTCTTC

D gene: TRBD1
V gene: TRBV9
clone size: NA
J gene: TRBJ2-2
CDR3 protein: CASSVALGATGALGELFF
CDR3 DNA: TGTGCCAGCAGCGTAGCTTTAGGTGCGACAGGGGCCCTCGGGGAGCTGTTTTTT

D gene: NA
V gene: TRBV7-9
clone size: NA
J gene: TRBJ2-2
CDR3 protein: CASSSWGPNTGELFF
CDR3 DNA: TGTGCCAGCAGCTCCTGGGGACCGAACACCGGGGAGCTGTTTTTT

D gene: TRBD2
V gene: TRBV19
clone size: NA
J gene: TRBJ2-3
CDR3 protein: CASRGTSGTDTQYF
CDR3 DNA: TGTGCCAGTAGAGGGACTAGCGGGACAGATACGCAGTATTTT

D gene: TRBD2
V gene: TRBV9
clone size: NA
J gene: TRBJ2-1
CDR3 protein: CASSPPSGGYNEQFF
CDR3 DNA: TGTGCCAGCAGCCCCCCTAGCGGGGGCTACAATGAGCAGTTCTTC

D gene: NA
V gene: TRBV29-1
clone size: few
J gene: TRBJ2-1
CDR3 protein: CSGTDGSSYNEQFF
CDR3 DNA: TGCAGCGGGACTGACGGGAGCTCCTACAATGAGCAGTTCTTC

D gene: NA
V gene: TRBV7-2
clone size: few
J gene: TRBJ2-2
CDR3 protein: CASTGTLNTGELFF
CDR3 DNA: TGTGCCAGCACCGGGACCCTGAACACCGGGGAGCTGTTTTTT

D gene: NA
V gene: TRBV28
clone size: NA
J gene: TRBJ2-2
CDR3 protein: CASSWGNTGELFF
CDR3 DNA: TGTGCCAGCAGTTGGGGAAACACCGGGGAGCTGTTTTTT

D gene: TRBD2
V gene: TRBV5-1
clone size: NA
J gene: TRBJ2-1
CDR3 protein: CASSLLSGRVYEQFF
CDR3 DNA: TGCGCCAGCAGCTTGCTTAGCGGGAGGGTCTATGAGCAGTTCTTC

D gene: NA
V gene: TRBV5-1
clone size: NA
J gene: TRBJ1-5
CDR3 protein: CASSLYGDQPQHF
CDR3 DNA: TGCGCCAGCAGCTTATACGGAGATCAGCCCCAGCATTTT

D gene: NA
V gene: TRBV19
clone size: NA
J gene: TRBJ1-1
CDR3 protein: CASSIGLRNEAFF
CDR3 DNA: TGTGCCAGTAGTATCGGGTTGCGTAATGAAGCTTTCTTT

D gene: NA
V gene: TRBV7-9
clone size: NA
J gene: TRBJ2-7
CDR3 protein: CASSSVPYEQYF
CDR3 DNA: TGTGCCAGCAGCTCGGTTCCCTACGAGCAGTACTTC

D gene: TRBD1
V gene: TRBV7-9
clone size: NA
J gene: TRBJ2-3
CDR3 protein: CASSPAGSVTGKYF
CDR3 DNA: TGTGCCAGCAGCCCCGCAGGATCCGTGACAGGGAAATATTTT

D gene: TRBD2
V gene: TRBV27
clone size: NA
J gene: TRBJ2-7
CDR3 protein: CASSTGAGGPYEQYF
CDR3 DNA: TGTGCCAGCAGCACTGGAGCGGGAGGGCCGTACGAGCAGTACTTC

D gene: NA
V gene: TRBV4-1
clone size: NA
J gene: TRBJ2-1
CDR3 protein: CASSHSNYNEQFF
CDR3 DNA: TGCGCCAGCAGCCATTCGAACTACAATGAGCAGTTCTTC